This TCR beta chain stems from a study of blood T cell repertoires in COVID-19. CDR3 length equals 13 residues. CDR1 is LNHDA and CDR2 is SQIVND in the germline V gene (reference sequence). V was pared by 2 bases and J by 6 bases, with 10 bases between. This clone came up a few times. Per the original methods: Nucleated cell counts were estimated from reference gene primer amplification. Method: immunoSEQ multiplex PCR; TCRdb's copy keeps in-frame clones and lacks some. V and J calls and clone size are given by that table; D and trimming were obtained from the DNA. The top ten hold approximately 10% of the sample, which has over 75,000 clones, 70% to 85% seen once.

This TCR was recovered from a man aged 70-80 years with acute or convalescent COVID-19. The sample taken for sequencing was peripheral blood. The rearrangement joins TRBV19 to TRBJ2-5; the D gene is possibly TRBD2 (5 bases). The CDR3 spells CASSIYRGQTQYF. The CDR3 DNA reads TGTGCCAGTAGTATATACCGCGGGCAGACCCAGTACTTC.